One and the same sample provided the 27 T cell receptor beta chains below, sequenced in a study of cytomegalovirus exposure and HLA in healthy donors. Primers: 60 Vbeta forward and 13 Jbeta reverse. Only in-frame clones appear in the TCRdb table, and some are missing; sequencing was by immunoSEQ multiplex PCR. This table holds 120,000 or so clones, about 16% found once. The material sequenced was PBMCs. These receptors originate from a woman aged 18-29 years in good health and CMV-seronegative.

This chain's CDR3 is CASSGGAPGELFF. The CDR3 nucleotides read TGTGCCAGCAGTGGCGGGGCTCCCGGGGAGCTGTTTTTT. The chain carries TRBV6-5 and TRBJ2-2; TRBD2 might be the D (6 bases). Germline values: CDR1 MNHEY, CDR2 SVGAGI. Trimming removed 5 bases from V and 6 bases from J, with 10 bases in between. The length of the CDR3 is 13 residues.

This chain links TRBV30 with TRBJ1-1, with D unclear. Trimming removed 0 bases at V and 3 bases at J, with 5 bases between. The CDR3 sequence is 12 residues long. CDR1 is GTSNPN and CDR2 is SVGIG in the germline V gene (reference sequence). The CDR3: CAWSVSHTEAFF. CDR3 nucleotide sequence: TGTGCCTGGAGTGTATCTCACACTGAAGCTTTCTTT.

The chain links TRBV19 to TRBJ1-1, with D unresolved. The ends were cut back, 5 bases at V and 1 base at J, with 11 bases in the middle. The CDR3 is 14 amino acids. Per the germline V gene, CDR1 is LNHDA and CDR2 is SQIVND (reference sequence). The DNA for the CDR3 is TGTGCCAGTAGTTGGAGGGCCTCGAACACTGAAGCTTTCTTT. Its translation is CASSWRASNTEAFF. Full variable domain (missing parts from reference TRBV19 and TRBJ1-1): DGGITQSPKYLFRKEGQNVTLSCEQNLNHDAMYWYRQDPGQGLRLIYYSQIVNDFQKGDIAEGYSVSREKKESFPLTVTSAQKNPTAFYLCASSWRASNTEAFFGQGTRLTVV.

This clone came up a few times. V usage is TRBV27 and J usage is TRBJ2-3; 11 nucleotides align to TRBD2. After removal of 6 bases from V and 1 base from J, the junction contained 12 bases not matched to a gene. Germline assignment: CDR1 MNHEY and CDR2 SMNVEV (reference sequence). CDR3 length equals 18 residues. In DNA form, the CDR3 reads TGTGCCAGCAGCCATACTAGCGGGGGCCTGAGAGGCACAGATACGCAGTATTTT. It codes for CASSHTSGGLRGTDTQYF.

Here the CDR3 DNA reads TGTGCCAGCACTACCGACAGCTACGAGCAGTACTTC. Its protein is CASTTDSYEQYF. The chain joins TRBV2 to TRBJ2-7, with D perhaps matching TRBD1 (5 bases). CDR1 SNHLY and CDR2 FYNNEI come from the germline V gene. The V end was cut by 7 bases, the J end by 3 bases, with 10 bases between. This CDR3 spans 12 amino acids.

The chain uses TRBV6-1 and TRBJ1-3; 7 bases are shared with TRBD1. The CDR3 extends over 15 amino acids. After removal of 9 bases from V and 2 bases from J, the junction contained 10 bases not matched to a gene. CDR1 is MNHNS, CDR2 SASEGT, per germline. CDR3 residues: CASARQGEAGNTIYF. DNA for the CDR3: TGTGCCAGTGCAAGACAGGGAGAAGCTGGAAACACCATATATTTT.

The chain recombines TRBV5-6 with TRBJ1-4; the D gene is possibly TRBD1 (5 bases). The germline V gene has CDR1 SGHDT and CDR2 YYEEEE. CDR3 length equals 13 residues. V gave up 8 bases and J gave up 4 bases, with 12 bases separating them. CDR3 sequence reads: CARSLGLNEKLFF. The DNA for the CDR3 is TGTGCCAGAAGCCTGGGGCTTAATGAAAAACTGTTTTTT.

Remarks on this clone: Other DNA sequences of this sample code for an identical CDR3. The V gene is TRBV30, the J gene TRBJ2-7; possible D gene TRBD1, 6 bases. This CDR3 region has 14 residues. Trimming stripped 0 bases from V and 2 bases from J, with 11 bases between. Germline V gene lookup returns CDR1 GTSNPN and CDR2 SVGIG (reference sequence). The CDR3 bases are TGTGCCTGGAGTGTTTTGACAGGAGCCTACGAGCAGTACTTC. It translates to CAWSVLTGAYEQYF. Full variable domain (remainder filled in from reference TRBV30 and TRBJ2-7): SQTIHQWPATLVQPVGSPLSLECTVEGTSNPNLYWYRQAAGRGLQLLFYSVGIGQISSEVPQNLSASRPQDRQFILSSKKLLLSDSGFYLCAWSVLTGAYEQYFGPGTRLTVT.

The sample holds one count of this clone. V is TRBV4-1 and J is TRBJ1-2; D uncertain. The CDR3 spans 18 residues. The germline CDR1 and CDR2 sequences are MGHRA and YSYEKL. The germline V and J ends were trimmed by 1 base and 5 bases, with 23 bases remaining between them. The CDR3 nucleotides read TGCGCCAGCAGCCAAGGGACCGGACTAACGACCGCGGGGTATGGCTACACCTTC. Residues: CASSQGTGLTTAGYGYTF.

This clone has just one count. The DNA for the CDR3 is TGTGCCAGCAGCCCTCTGGGGACTAGCCCAGATACGCAGTATTTT. This codes for CASSPLGTSPDTQYF. V and J are TRBV7-3 and TRBJ2-3, with 9 bases aligning to TRBD2. V lost 5 bases and J lost 4; bases outside the gene matches: 7. Germline CDR1 and CDR2: SGHTA and FQGTGA. The CDR3 runs to 15 residues.

V is TRBV4-1 and J is TRBJ2-7; TRBD1 is a possible D gene (5 bases). The germline V gene encodes CDR1 MGHRA and CDR2 YSYEKL. V was cut by 0 bases and J by 2 bases, with 14 bases left in between. This CDR3 contains 16 residues. The CDR3 DNA is TGCGCCAGCAGCCAAGAACGGGCGGCAGGGACCTACGAGCAGTACTTC. Its protein product is CASSQERAAGTYEQYF.

This clone has a handful of counts. The chain uses TRBV11-2 and TRBJ2-2; possible D gene TRBD1, 6 bases. The V end was cut by 5 bases, the J end by 4 bases, with 14 bases between. Germline-derived CDR1 and CDR2 are SGHAT and FQNNGV. The CDR3 sequence is 15 residues long. CDR3 in DNA: TGTGCCAGCAGCCCGAACGCACAGGGCACCGGGGAGCTGTTTTTT. Its protein product is CASSPNAQGTGELFF.

CDR3 sequence: CASGTGTAYEQYF. The CDR3 nucleotides are TGTGCCAGCGGAACCGGGACAGCTTACGAGCAGTACTTC. This rearrangement joins TRBV27 to TRBJ2-7; TRBD1 agrees at 7 bases. Germline V gene lookup returns CDR1 MNHEY and CDR2 SMNVEV (reference sequence). The J segment lost 4 bases and the V segment lost 8 bases, leaving 8 bases of the junction unmatched. This CDR3 region has 13 residues.

This rearrangement joins TRBV7-2 to TRBJ2-1; weak D call: TRBD2 (6 bases). Germline lookup yields CDR1 SGHTA and CDR2 FQGNSA. The CDR3 is 18 residues long. The ends were cut back, 3 bases at V and 1 base at J, with 19 bases in the middle. CDR3 coding DNA: TGTGCCAGCAGCTTCTCACGGCTAGCGCGAAGATCCTACAATGAGCAGTTCTTC. Its translation is CASSFSRLARRSYNEQFF.

This chain connects TRBV19 to TRBJ1-5, with TRBD1 as a possible D gene (6 bases). This CDR3 comprises 17 residues. Germline CDR1 LNHDA, CDR2 SQIVND (reference sequence). Trimming cost V 0 bases and J 1 base, with 13 bases left between them. CDR3: CASSIDLGGGSNQPQHF. DNA of the CDR3: TGTGCCAGTAGTATAGATCTAGGGGGGGGGAGCAATCAGCCCCAGCATTTT.

The V call is TRBV29-1, the J call TRBJ1-2, with D unclear. This CDR3 comprises 12 residues. Germline lookup yields CDR1 SQVTM and CDR2 ANQGSEA. Trimming left V 7 bases short and J 4 bases short, with 13 bases between. CDR3 residues: CSAVGVGYGYTF. In DNA, the CDR3 is TGCAGCGCCGTGGGCGTGGGCTATGGCTACACCTTC.

This clone turned up a few times. DNA of the CDR3: TGCAGCGTTGAAGGAGGAACGGGGGAGCTGTTTTTT. Translated, it gives CSVEGGTGELFF. The chain is built from TRBV29-1 and TRBJ2-2; D remains unclear. Germline CDR1 reads SQVTM; CDR2 reads ANQGSEA. The CDR3 is 12 residues long. V lost 1 base and J 8 bases, leaving 8 bases between the germline ends.

The chain joins TRBV2 to TRBJ2-7; unclear D gene. Trimming stripped 4 bases from V and 4 bases from J, with 11 bases between. Germline CDR1 is SNHLY and CDR2 is FYNNEI. The CDR3 is made up of 13 amino acids. CDR3 nucleotides: TGTGCCAGCAGTGTTGGAGCACTATACGAGCAGTACTTC. It translates to CASSVGALYEQYF.

Worth noting for this clone: Because the CDR3 is missing its conserved closing phenylalanine or tryptophan, this is likely a read error. The rearrangement uses TRBV7-6 and TRBJ2-2; 9 positions agree with TRBD1. This CDR3 has 16 residues. Germline V gene data show CDR1 as SGHVS and CDR2 as FNYEAQ. V was clipped by 5 bases and J by 7 bases; unmatched bases: 11. The CDR3 DNA is TGTGCCAGCAGCATGGGACAGGGAGGCGTCAGCGGGGAGCTGTTTGTT. Translation gives CASSMGQGGVSGELFV.

This chain joins TRBV15 and TRBJ1-1; D perhaps matches TRBD1 (5 bases). V was cut by 7 bases and J by 0 bases, with 12 bases left in between. Germline loops: CDR1 LNHNV, CDR2 YYDKDF (reference sequence). The CDR3 has 14 residues. This CDR3 is CATNRRSMNTEAFF. CDR3 nucleotide sequence: TGTGCCACCAACAGGAGATCCATGAACACTGAAGCTTTCTTT.

CDR3 bases: TGTGCCAGCAGTCCCTCCGGGGTAGTTGGAAACACCATATATTTT. This translates into CASSPSGVVGNTIYF. The J gene is TRBJ1-3, the V gene TRBV27; D remains unclear. The CDR3 has 15 residues. V was shortened by 5 bases and J by 3 bases, with 14 bases between the two germline ends. The V gene's germline CDR1 is MNHEY and CDR2 SMNVEV (reference sequence).

V gene TRBV7-9 combines with J gene TRBJ2-6, with D maybe TRBD1 (5 bases). CDR3 length equals 16 residues. Trimming removed 5 bases at V and 0 bases at J, with 11 bases between. CDR1 SEHNR and CDR2 FQNEAQ come from the germline V gene (reference sequence). The CDR3 DNA reads as TGTGCCAGCAGCGAGGCAGGGCACTCTGGGGCCAACGTCCTGACTTTC. Protein: CASSEAGHSGANVLTF. Variable domain in full (rest from reference TRBV7-9 and TRBJ2-6): DTGVSQNPRHKITKRGQNVTFRCDPISEHNRLYWYRQTLGQGPEFLTYFQNEAQLEKSRLLSDRFSAERPKGSFSTLEIQRTEQGDSAMYLCASSEAGHSGANVLTFGAGSRLTVL.

In its sample, this clone was seen a few times. This chain joins TRBV29-1 and TRBJ1-1, with D unclear. Trimming removed 0 bases from V and 4 bases from J, with 18 bases in between. Germline CDR1 SQVTM, CDR2 ANQGSEA. This CDR3 comprises 16 residues. CDR3 coding DNA: TGCAGCGTTGAAGATTTGTACCCTTGGCCGGGCACTGAAGCTTTCTTT. The encoded protein is CSVEDLYPWPGTEAFF.

J is TRBJ1-6 and V is TRBV2; 8 bases agree with TRBD1. The ends lost 3 bases at V and 10 bases at J; junction bases unmatched: 5. Germline lookup yields CDR1 SNHLY and CDR2 FYNNEI. The length of the CDR3 is 14 residues. CDR3 amino acids: CASSEGDRISPLHF. CDR3 sequence (DNA): TGTGCCAGCAGTGAGGGGGACAGGATATCACCCCTCCACTTT.

This chain uses TRBV7-3 with TRBJ2-3; TRBD2 matches at 12 bases. The CDR3 spans 16 residues. Per germline, CDR1 SGHTA and CDR2 FQGTGA. After removal of 3 bases from V and 6 bases from J, the junction contained 7 bases not matched to a gene. The CDR3 spells CASSLEASGGADTQYF. CDR3 sequence (DNA): TGTGCCAGCAGCTTGGAGGCTAGCGGGGGGGCGGATACGCAGTATTTT.

The chain has TRBV5-6 and TRBJ2-2; 9 bases match TRBD1. CDR1 and CDR2 (germline): SGHDT, YYEEEE. CDR3 length equals 16 residues. The V gene end was trimmed by 5 bases and the J gene end by 6 bases; junction bases not matched to a gene: 11. CDR3 protein: CASSRVGDRVPGELFF. The CDR3 DNA sequence: TGTGCCAGCAGTCGGGTGGGGGACAGGGTCCCCGGGGAGCTGTTTTTT. Combining the CDR3 with reference TRBV5-6 and TRBJ2-2 gives the whole variable domain DAGVTQSPTHLIKTRGQQVTLRCSPKSGHDTVSWYQQALGQGPQFIFQYYEEEERQRGNFPDRFSGHQFPNYSSELNVNALLLGDSALYLCASSRVGDRVPGELFFGEGSRLTVL.

This clone was seen only a few times. The J gene is TRBJ1-2, the V gene TRBV7-8; TRBD1 is a possible D gene (6 bases). V was trimmed by 5 bases and J by 4 bases, leaving 11 bases between them. There are 13 residues in the CDR3. Germline loops: CDR1 SGHVS, CDR2 FQNEAQ. CDR3 nucleotides: TGTGCCAGCAGCCAGGGGCTGGGCTATGGCTACACCTTC. Its protein is CASSQGLGYGYTF.